The present T cell receptor beta chain was sequenced within a study of identical twins. Each cDNA held unique molecular identifiers, and template switching gave it a universal primer site. MiXCR was run by TCRdb on the 5' RACE reads, yielding one entry per CDR3 protein. The sample lists fewer than 450,000 distinct CDR3 sequences, roughly 9% seen once, with approximately 8.9% in the top ten. This clonotype turned up a few times. Its matching antigen is unknown. The CDR3 spans 17 residues. Trimming removed 3 bases from V and 2 bases from J; junction bases left unmatched: 7. Germline-derived CDR1 and CDR2 are SGHDT and YYEEEE. Study outcomes and limitations: Memory repertoires lacked the insertion deficit that abundant cord blood beta clonotypes showed. Researchers reported weaker excess twin sharing in beta out-of-frame sequences.

The TCR comes from a woman between 50 and 59 years old in good health. The sample consisted of naive T cells sorted from blood. The chain has TRBV5-6 and TRBJ2-3; 12 positions match TRBD1. As DNA, the CDR3 is TGTGCCAGCAGCTGGGAAGGGACAGGGGGCCTCACAGATACGCAGTATTTT. This gives the protein CASSWEGTGGLTDTQYF. Combining the CDR3 with reference TRBV5-6 and TRBJ2-3 gives the whole variable domain DAGVTQSPTHLIKTRGQQVTLRCSPKSGHDTVSWYQQALGQGPQFIFQYYEEEERQRGNFPDRFSGHQFPNYSSELNVNALLLGDSALYLCASSWEGTGGLTDTQYFGPGTRLTVL.